This passage covers 12 T cell receptor beta chains from one sample sequenced in a study of T cell responses to AZD1222 COVID-19 vaccine. Measured with immunoSEQ multiplex PCR; TCRdb has only the in-frame clones, and not every one. The sample includes more than 150,000 clones, 88% of them seen just once. The material sequenced was peripheral blood, taken on day 0 of AZD1222 vaccination. All receptors derive from an adult in good health.

The chain is built from TRBV4-3 and TRBJ1-2; possibly TRBD1 for D (5 bases). CDR3 size: 17 residues. Trimming cost V 1 base and J 0 bases, with 15 bases left between them. Germline CDR1 LGHNA, CDR2 YSLEER. CDR3 DNA sequence: TGCGCCAGCAGCCAAGTACCCACTGGGGCCTCTAACTATGGCTACACCTTC. It encodes CASSQVPTGASNYGYTF.

J is TRBJ2-7 and V is TRBV3-1 (or the pseudogene TRBV3-2); D might be TRBD1 (6 bases). CDR3 length: 14 amino acids. V lost 2 bases, J lost 1 base, and 9 bases lay in between. Germline-derived CDR1 and CDR2 are LGHDT and YNNKEL (reference sequence). Here the CDR3 reads CASSQPGQSYEQYF. CDR3 nucleotides: TGTGCCAGCAGCCAACCGGGACAATCCTACGAGCAGTACTTC.

The chain is built from TRBV11-1 and TRBJ2-5; D possibly corresponds to TRBD1 (6 bases). From germline, CDR1 is SGHAT and CDR2 FQDESV (reference sequence). The CDR3 spans 16 residues. The V end was cut by 4 bases, the J end by 1 base, with 16 bases between. Here the CDR3 DNA reads TGTGCCAGCAGCTCCCCCAAGGGACAACTCCAAGAGACCCAGTACTTC. This encodes CASSSPKGQLQETQYF.

The CDR3 is CASSLSQLQETQYF. The CDR3 DNA sequence: TGTGCCAGCAGTTTATCGCAACTCCAAGAGACCCAGTACTTC. The chain links TRBV27 to TRBJ2-5, with D unresolved. V lost 0 bases, J lost 1 base, and 6 bases lay in between. Germline CDR1 is MNHEY and CDR2 is SMNVEV (reference sequence). This CDR3 has 14 residues.

This sequence joins TRBV28 and TRBJ1-5; 8 bases fit TRBD1. Trimming took 7 bases from V and 11 from J; bases not matched to a gene: 13. Germline-derived CDR1 and CDR2 are MDHEN and SYDVKM. The CDR3 sequence is 14 residues long. CDR3: CASTIGQGTSAQHF. As DNA, the CDR3 is TGTGCCAGCACCATCGGACAGGGAACGTCGGCCCAGCATTTT.

V usage is TRBV5-4 and J usage is TRBJ1-3, with unresolved D. Germline V lookup: CDR1 SGHNT, CDR2 YYREEE (reference sequence). This CDR3 contains 15 residues. V lost 2 bases, J lost 0 bases, and 9 bases lay in between. The DNA for the CDR3 is TGTGCCAGCAGCTTAGGCCGGTCCTCTGGAAACACCATATATTTT. This sequence encodes CASSLGRSSGNTIYF.

This chain links TRBV5-1 with TRBJ1-1; unclear D gene. Germline V gene lookup returns CDR1 SGHRS and CDR2 YFSETQ. The CDR3 is 14 amino acids. V was cut by 0 bases and J by 4 bases, with 10 bases left in between. DNA for the CDR3: TGCGCCAGCAGCTTGGGGGCCGGGAGCACTGAAGCTTTCTTT. It translates to CASSLGAGSTEAFF.

The chain recombines TRBV19 with TRBJ2-3; either TRBD1 or TRBD2 may supply D (6 bases each). This CDR3 comprises 15 residues. Trimming pared 9 bases from V and 6 bases from J, leaving 22 bases between. CDR1 is LNHDA and CDR2 is SQIVND in the germline V gene (reference sequence). DNA for the CDR3: TGTGCCAGCCGGTTTGGGGGGCCTTACGTCGATACGCAGTATTTT. Amino acids: CASRFGGPYVDTQYF.

The chain links TRBV27 to TRBJ2-3; a possible D gene is TRBD2 (6 bases). Per germline, CDR1 MNHEY and CDR2 SMNVEV (reference sequence). CDR3 size: 13 residues. V shed 5 bases and J shed 3 bases, with 9 bases lying between them. This CDR3 reads CASSMTRTDTQYF. In DNA, the CDR3 is TGTGCCAGCAGTATGACTAGAACAGATACGCAGTATTTT.

The chain uses TRBV6-5 and TRBJ1-6; D is possibly TRBD1 (5 bases). Trimming removed 0 bases at V and 10 bases at J, with 13 bases between. The CDR3 sequence is 15 residues long. In germline, CDR1 is MNHEY, CDR2 SVGAGI. Here the CDR3 DNA reads TGTGCCAGCAGTTACTCGTGGGGGGGGGTCTCACCCCTCCACTTT. Residues: CASSYSWGGVSPLHF.

In this sample, this clone turned up a few times. The chain combines TRBV7-9 with TRBJ1-5; no clear D. This CDR3 region has 14 residues. The V gene lost 1 base and the J gene lost 2 bases, with 6 bases spanning the gap. Germline V lookup: CDR1 SEHNR, CDR2 FQNEAQ (reference sequence). The CDR3: CASSLDQGNQPQHF. In nucleotides, the CDR3 is TGTGCCAGCAGCTTAGACCAAGGCAATCAGCCCCAGCATTTT. The whole variable domain, remainder taken from reference TRBV7-9 and TRBJ1-5, is DTGVSQNPRHKITKRGQNVTFRCDPISEHNRLYWYRQTLGQGPEFLTYFQNEAQLEKSRLLSDRFSAERPKGSFSTLEIQRTEQGDSAMYLCASSLDQGNQPQHFGDGTRLSIL.

The chain combines TRBV9 with TRBJ2-2; possibly TRBD1 for D (5 bases). From germline, CDR1 is SGDLS and CDR2 YYNGEE. The CDR3 sequence is 16 residues long. Trimming pared 1 base from V and 4 bases from J, leaving 14 bases between. The chain's CDR3 is CASSVRQGVPTGELFF. CDR3 sequence (DNA): TGTGCCAGCAGCGTACGGCAAGGGGTACCCACCGGGGAGCTGTTTTTT.